This T cell receptor beta chain was retrieved from a study of a mutant IDH1 vaccine in newly diagnosed glioma. Using immunoSEQ multiplex PCR, the repertoire was profiled, and TCRdb retains in-frame clones only, with some absent. The table records 75,000 to 100,000 clones, roughly four fifths of them present only once. To note about this clone: Its antigen is unknown.

CDR3 length: 15 residues. V lost 7 bases, J lost 2 bases, and 8 bases stayed unmatched. The germline CDR1 and CDR2 sequences are MNHNY and SVGAGI (reference sequence). Documented time point: baseline, week 1 (first vaccination visit). Indicated treatment: pre-vaccination baseline after standard-of-care therapy. New WHO grade 3 or 4 astrocytomas that were IDH1-mutant and ATRX-lost occurred in the donors. Study observations and caveats: Altogether, 85% to 95% of patients exhibited vaccine-induced immune responses. Pseudoprogression apparently tracked independently of changes in top peripheral T cell clonotypes.

The clonotype was recovered from a man aged 40-50 years with glioma. Some clones in this sample may be carry-over from other donors' samples. This material consisted of PBMCs, taken from a glioma patient treated with radiotherapy, temozolomide or both. The gene calls are TRBV6-6 and TRBJ1-3; 7 bases align to TRBD1. CDR3 sequence: CASIDRVTPGNTIYF. CDR3 DNA sequence: TGTGCCAGCATTGACAGGGTAACACCTGGAAACACCATATATTTT.